This T cell receptor beta chain was identified during a study of blood T cell repertoires in COVID-19. Study background: Italy, Spain and the United States were the sources of the convalescent and acute COVID-19 samples. The cDNA or gDNA used as material had been derived from T cells, B-cell-depleted T cells, or PBMCs.

The CDR3 covers 14 residues. V gave up 7 bases and J gave up 13 bases, with 25 bases separating them. CDR1 is MNHNY and CDR2 is SVGAGI in the germline V gene (reference sequence). Generated by immunoSEQ multiplex PCR, the TCRdb table keeps only in-frame clones and is missing some. In the table there are under 250,000 clones, about four fifths of which are singletons. This rearrangement joins TRBV6-6 to TRBJ1-1; D is perhaps TRBD1 (6 bases). The sample was peripheral blood. The TCR was taken from an elderly man with acute or convalescent COVID-19. DNA for the CDR3: TGTGCCAGCATCTTAGACAGGACCCTGCCCTTAGGTTTCTTT. Translating gives CASILDRTLPLGFF.